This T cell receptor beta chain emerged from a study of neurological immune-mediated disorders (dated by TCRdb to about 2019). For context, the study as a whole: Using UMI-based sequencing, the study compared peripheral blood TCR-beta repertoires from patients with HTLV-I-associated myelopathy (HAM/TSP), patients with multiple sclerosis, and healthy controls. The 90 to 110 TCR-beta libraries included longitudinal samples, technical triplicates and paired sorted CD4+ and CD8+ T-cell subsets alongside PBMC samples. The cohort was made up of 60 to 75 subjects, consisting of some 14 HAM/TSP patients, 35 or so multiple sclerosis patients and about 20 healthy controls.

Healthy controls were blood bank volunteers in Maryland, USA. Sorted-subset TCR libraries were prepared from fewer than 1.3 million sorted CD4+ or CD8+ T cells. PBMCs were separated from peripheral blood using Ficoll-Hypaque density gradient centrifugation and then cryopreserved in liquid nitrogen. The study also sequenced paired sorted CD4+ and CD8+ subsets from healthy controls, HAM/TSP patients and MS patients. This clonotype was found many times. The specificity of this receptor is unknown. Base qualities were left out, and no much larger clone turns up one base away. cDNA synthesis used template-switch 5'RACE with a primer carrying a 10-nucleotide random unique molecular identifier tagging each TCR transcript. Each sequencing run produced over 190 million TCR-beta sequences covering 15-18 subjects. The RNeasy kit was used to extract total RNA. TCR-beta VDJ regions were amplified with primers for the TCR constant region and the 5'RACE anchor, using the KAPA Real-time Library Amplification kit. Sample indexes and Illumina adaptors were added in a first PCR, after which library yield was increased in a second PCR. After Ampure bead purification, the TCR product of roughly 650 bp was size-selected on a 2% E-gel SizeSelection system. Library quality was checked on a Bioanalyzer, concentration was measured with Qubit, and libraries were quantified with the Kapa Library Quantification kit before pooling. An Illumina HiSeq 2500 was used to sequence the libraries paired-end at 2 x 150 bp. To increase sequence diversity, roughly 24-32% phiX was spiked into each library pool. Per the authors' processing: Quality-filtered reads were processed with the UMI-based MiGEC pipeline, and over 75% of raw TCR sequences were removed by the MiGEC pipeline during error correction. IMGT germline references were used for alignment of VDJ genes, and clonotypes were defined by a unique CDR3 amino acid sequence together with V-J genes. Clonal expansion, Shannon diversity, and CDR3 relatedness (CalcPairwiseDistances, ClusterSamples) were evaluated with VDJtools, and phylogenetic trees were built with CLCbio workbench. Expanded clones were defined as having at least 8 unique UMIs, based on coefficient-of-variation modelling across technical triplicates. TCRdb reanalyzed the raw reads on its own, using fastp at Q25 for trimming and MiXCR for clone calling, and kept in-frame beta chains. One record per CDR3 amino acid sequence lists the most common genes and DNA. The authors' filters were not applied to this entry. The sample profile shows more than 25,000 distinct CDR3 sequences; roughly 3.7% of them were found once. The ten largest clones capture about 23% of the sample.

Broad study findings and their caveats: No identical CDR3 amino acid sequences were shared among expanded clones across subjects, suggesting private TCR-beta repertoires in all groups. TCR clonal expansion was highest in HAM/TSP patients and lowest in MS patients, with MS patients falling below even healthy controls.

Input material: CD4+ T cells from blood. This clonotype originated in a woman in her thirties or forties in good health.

The DNA sequence is as follows: TGCAGCGTTGCGGTGTCCTCCTACGAGCAGTACTTC. The translation is CSVAVSSYEQYF. The chain couples TRBV29-1 to TRBJ2-7, with the D gene uncertain. From a lookup of the germline V gene, CDR1 and CDR2 are SQVTM and ANQGSEA. Between the V and J ends, shortened by 4 bases and 0 bases respectively, the junction contains 7 bases. The CDR3 spans 12 residues, from the cysteine through the phenylalanine. Kept here is only the CDR3 DNA, which spans 36 bases and is read in frame from base 1.